This TCR beta chain was documented in a study of cytomegalovirus exposure and HLA in healthy donors. Findings and caveats of the study: Despite most TCR sequences being rare, some public TCRs occurred in many donors.

This PCR relied on a set of 60 Vbeta primers and 13 Jbeta primers. The repertoire was sequenced with immunoSEQ multiplex PCR; TCRdb's copy has only in-frame clones and lacks some. Found here are hundreds of thousands of clones, approximately 78% of them singletons; the top ten hold about 3%. Comments on this clone: Its antigen is as yet unknown.

Trimming at V came to 10 bases and at J to 4 bases, leaving 9 bases not matched to a gene. CDR1 is MNHNS, CDR2 SASEGT, per germline. This CDR3 comprises 15 residues. The source material was PBMCs. This chain connects TRBV6-1 to TRBJ1-6, with TRBD1 matching 8 bases. The TCR originated in a man aged 30-40 years in good health and CMV-seronegative. CDR3 bases: TGTGCCATCGGGGGGACAGGAGGGTATAATTCACCCCTCCACTTT. Its protein is CAIGGTGGYNSPLHF.